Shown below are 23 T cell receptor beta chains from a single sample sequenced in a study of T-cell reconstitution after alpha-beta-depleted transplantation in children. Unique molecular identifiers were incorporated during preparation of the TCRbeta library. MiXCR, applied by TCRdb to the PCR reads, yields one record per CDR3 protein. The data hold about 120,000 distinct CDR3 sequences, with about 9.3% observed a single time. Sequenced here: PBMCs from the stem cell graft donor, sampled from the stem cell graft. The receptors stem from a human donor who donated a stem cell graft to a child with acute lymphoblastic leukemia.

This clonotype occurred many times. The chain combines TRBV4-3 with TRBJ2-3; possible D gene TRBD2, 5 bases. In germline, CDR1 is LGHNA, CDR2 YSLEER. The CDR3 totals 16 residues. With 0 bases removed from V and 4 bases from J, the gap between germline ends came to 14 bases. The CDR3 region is CASSQDKGSGADTQYF. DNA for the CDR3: TGCGCCAGCAGCCAAGATAAAGGGTCCGGGGCAGATACGCAGTATTTT.

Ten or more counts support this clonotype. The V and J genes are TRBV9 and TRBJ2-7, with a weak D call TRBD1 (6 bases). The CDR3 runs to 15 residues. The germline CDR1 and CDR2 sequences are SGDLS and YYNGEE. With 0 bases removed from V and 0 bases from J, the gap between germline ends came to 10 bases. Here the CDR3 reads CASSVGQVPSYEQYF. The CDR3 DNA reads TGTGCCAGCAGCGTAGGACAGGTTCCCTCCTACGAGCAGTACTTC.

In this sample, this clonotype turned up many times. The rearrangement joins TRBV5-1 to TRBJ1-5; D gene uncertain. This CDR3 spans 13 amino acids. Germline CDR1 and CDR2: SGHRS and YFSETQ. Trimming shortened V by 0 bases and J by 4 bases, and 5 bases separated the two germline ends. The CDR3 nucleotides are TGCGCCAGCAGCTTGGAAGTAAATCAGCCCCAGCATTTT. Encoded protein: CASSLEVNQPQHF.

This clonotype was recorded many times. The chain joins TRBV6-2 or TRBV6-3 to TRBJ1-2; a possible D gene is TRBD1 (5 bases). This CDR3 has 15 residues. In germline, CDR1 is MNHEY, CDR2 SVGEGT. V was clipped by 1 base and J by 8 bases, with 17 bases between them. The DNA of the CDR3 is TGTGCCAGCAGTTACTGGGGCGGATTTAGAGTCGGCTACACCTTC. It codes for CASSYWGGFRVGYTF.

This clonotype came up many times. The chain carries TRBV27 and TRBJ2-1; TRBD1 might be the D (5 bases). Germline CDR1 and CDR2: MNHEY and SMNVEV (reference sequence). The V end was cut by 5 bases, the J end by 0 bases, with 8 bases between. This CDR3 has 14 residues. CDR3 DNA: TGTGCCAGCAGTGACAGTAGCTCCTACAATGAGCAGTTCTTC. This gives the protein CASSDSSSYNEQFF.

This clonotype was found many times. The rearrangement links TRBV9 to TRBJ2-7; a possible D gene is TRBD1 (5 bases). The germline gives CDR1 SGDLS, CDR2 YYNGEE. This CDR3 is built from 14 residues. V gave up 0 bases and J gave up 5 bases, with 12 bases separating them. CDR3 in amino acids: CASSVDQGRNEQYF. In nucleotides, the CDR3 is TGTGCCAGCAGCGTAGATCAGGGTAGGAACGAGCAGTACTTC. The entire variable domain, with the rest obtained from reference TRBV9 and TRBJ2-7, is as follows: DSGVTQTPKHLITATGQRVTLRCSPRSGDLSVYWYQQSLDQGLQFLIQYYNGEERAKGNILERFSAQQFPDLHSELNLSSLELGDSALYFCASSVDQGRNEQYFGPGTRLTVT.

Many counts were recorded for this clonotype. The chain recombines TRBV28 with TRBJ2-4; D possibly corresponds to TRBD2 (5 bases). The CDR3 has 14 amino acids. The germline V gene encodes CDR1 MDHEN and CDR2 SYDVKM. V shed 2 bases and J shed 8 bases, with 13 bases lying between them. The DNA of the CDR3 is TGTGCCAGCAGTTTAGGTGGGCCCGGGGACATTCAGTACTTC. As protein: CASSLGGPGDIQYF.

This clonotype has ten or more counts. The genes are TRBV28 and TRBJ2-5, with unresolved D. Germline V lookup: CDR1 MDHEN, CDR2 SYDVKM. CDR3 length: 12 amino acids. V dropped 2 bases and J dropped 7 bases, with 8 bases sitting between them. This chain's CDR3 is CASSLIERTQYF. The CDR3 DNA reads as TGTGCCAGCAGTTTAATCGAGAGGACCCAGTACTTC.

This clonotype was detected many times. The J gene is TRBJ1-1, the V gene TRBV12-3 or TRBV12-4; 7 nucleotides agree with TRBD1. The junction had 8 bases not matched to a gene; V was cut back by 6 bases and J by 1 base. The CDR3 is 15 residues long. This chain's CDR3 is CASSIDRVRNTEAFF. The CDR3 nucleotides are TGTGCCAGCAGCATCGACAGGGTGAGGAACACTGAAGCTTTCTTT.

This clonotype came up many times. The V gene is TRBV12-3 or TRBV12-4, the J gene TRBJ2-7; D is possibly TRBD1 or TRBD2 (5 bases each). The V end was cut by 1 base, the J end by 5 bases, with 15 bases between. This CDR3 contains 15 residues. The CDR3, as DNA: TGTGCCAGCAGTTTAGGGGGCGGAGGTGGGGACGAGCAGTACTTC. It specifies CASSLGGGGGDEQYF.

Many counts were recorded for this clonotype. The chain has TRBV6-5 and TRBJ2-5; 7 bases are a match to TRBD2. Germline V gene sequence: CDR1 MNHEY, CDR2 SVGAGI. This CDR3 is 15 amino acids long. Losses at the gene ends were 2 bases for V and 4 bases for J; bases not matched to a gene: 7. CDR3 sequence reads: CASSYQAGVRETQYF. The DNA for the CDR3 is TGTGCCAGCAGTTACCAGGCGGGGGTCAGAGAGACCCAGTACTTC.

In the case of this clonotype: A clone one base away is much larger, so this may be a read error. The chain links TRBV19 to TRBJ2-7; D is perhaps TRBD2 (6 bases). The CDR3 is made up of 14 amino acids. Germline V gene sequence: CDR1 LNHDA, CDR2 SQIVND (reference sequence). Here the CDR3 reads CASGGGGNSSEQYF. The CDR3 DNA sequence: TGTGCCAGCGGGGGAGGCGGGAACTCCTCCGAGCAGTACTTC. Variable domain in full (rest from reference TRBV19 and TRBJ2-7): DGGITQSPKYLFRKEGQNVTLSCEQNLNHDAMYWYRQDPGQGLRLIYYSQIVNDFQKGDIAEGYSVSREKKESFPLTVTSAQKNPTAFYLCASGGGGNSSEQYFGPGTRLTVT.

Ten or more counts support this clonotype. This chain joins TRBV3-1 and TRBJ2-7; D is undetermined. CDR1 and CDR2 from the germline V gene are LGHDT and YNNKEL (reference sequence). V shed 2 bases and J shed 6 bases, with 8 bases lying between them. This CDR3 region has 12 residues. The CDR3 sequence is CASSQLTSEQYF. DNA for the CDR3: TGTGCCAGCAGCCAACTGACAAGCGAGCAGTACTTC.

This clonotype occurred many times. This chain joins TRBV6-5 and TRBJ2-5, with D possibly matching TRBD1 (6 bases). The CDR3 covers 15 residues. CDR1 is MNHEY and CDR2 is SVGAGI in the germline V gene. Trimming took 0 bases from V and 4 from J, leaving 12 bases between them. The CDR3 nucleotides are TGTGCCAGCAGTTACTCCACGGGCAGGGGAGAGACCCAGTACTTC. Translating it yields CASSYSTGRGETQYF.

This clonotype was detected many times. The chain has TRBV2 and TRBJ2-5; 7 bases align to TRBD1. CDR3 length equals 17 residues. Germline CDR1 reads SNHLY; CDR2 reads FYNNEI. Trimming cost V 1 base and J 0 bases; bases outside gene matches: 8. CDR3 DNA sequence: TGTGCCAGCAGTGAAGATGGAAGACAGGGCGACCAAGAGACCCAGTACTTC. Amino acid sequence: CASSEDGRQGDQETQYF.

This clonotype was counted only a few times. CDR3: CATSRDSSSGNTIYF. The DNA of the CDR3 is TGTGCCACCAGCAGAGATTCCAGCTCTGGAAACACCATATATTTT. This rearrangement joins TRBV15 to TRBJ1-3; D ambiguous. V was pared by 0 bases and J by 0 bases, with 6 bases between. Germline V gives CDR1 LNHNV, CDR2 YYDKDF (reference sequence). The CDR3 is made up of 15 amino acids.

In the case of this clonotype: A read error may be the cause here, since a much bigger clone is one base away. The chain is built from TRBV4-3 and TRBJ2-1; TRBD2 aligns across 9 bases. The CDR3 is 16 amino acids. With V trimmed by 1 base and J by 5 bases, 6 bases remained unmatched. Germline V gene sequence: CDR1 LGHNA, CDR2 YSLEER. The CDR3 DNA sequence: TGCGCCAGCAGCCAAGTAGGGACTAGCTACAACAATGAGCAGTTCTTC. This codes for CASSQVGTSYNNEQFF.

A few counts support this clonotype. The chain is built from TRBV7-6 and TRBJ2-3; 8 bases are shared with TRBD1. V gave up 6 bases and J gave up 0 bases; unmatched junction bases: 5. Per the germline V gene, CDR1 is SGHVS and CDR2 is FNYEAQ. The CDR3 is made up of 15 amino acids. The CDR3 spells CASRRDRRSTDTQYF. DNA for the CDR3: TGTGCCAGCAGACGGGACAGGCGCAGCACAGATACGCAGTATTTT.

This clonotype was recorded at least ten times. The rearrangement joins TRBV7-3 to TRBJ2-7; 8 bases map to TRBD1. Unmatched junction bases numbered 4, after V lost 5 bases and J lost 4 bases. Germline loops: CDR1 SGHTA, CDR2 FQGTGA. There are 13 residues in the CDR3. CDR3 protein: CASSQGAGYEQYF. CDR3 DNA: TGTGCCAGCAGCCAGGGGGCCGGGTACGAGCAGTACTTC.

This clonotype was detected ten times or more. The CDR3 bases are TGTGCCAGCAGCTCCACGGCCTCCTACGAGCAGTACTTC. This encodes CASSSTASYEQYF. The chain couples TRBV7-9 to TRBJ2-7; no clear D gene. Germline assignment: CDR1 SEHNR and CDR2 FQNEAQ (reference sequence). Trimming removed 4 bases from V and 0 bases from J, with 7 bases in between. The CDR3 consists of 13 residues.

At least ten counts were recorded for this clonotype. The CDR3 sequence is CASSSAGTGRSQPQHF. Written as DNA, the CDR3 is TGTGCCAGCAGCTCGGCCGGGACAGGGCGTAGTCAGCCCCAGCATTTT. The chain combines TRBV7-8 with TRBJ1-5, with 9 bases identical to TRBD1. Germline lookup yields CDR1 SGHVS and CDR2 FQNEAQ. V was clipped by 4 bases and J by 6 bases; unmatched bases: 10. The CDR3 runs 16 residues.

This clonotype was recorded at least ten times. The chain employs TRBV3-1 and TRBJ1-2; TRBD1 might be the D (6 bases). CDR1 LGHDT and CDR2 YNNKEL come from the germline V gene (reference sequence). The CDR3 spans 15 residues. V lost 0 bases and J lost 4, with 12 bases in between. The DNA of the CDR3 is TGTGCCAGCAGCCAAGATCACAGGGCCGCCTATGGCTACACCTTC. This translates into CASSQDHRAAYGYTF.

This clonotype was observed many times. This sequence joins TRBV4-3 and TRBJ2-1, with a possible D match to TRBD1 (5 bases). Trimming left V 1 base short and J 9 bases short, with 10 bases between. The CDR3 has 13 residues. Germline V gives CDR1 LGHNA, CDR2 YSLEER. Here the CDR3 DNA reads TGCGCCAGCAGCCAAGTTCAGGGCGGTGAGCAGTTCTTC. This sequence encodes CASSQVQGGEQFF.